This T cell receptor beta chain stems from a study of cytomegalovirus exposure and HLA in healthy donors. Points from the study as a whole: Researchers catalogued 150 or so TCR beta chains as cytomegalovirus-associated.

Both 60 Vbeta primers and 13 Jbeta primers went into the PCR. Method: immunoSEQ multiplex PCR; TCRdb's copy keeps in-frame clones and lacks some. The sample lists over 150,000 clones; about 80% were seen once. Trimming took off 6 bases at V and 2 bases at J, with 13 bases between the two ends. The CDR3 is made up of 13 amino acids. Looked up from germline, CDR1 is SQVTM and CDR2 is ANQGSEA. This clone was counted a few times. Its specificity is unknown. The sample has other DNA sequences that encode this CDR3 too. The TCR comes from a man aged 25-45 years in good health and CMV-seropositive. This chain joins TRBV29-1 and TRBJ1-1; the D gene is possibly TRBD1 (6 bases). The source material was PBMCs. DNA of the CDR3: TGCAGCGTCGGGGGGACAACAAACACTGAAGCTTTCTTT. Its translation is CSVGGTTNTEAFF.